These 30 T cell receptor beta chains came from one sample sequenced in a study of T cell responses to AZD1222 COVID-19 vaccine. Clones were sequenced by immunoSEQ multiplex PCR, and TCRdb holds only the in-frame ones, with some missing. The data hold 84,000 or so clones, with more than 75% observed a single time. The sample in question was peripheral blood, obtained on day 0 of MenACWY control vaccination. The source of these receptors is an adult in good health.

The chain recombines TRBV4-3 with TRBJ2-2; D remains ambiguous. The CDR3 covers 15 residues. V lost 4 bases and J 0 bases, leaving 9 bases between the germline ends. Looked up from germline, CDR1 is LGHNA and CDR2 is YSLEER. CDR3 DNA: TGCGCCAGCAGCCCCCGGACGGCGAACACCGGGGAGCTGTTTTTT. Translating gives CASSPRTANTGELFF.

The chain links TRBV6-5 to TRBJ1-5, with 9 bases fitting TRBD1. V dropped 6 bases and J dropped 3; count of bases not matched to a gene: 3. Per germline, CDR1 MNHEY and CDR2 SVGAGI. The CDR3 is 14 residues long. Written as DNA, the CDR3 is TGTGCCAGCAGCACAGGGGGCCTCAATCAGCCCCAGCATTTT. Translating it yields CASSTGGLNQPQHF.

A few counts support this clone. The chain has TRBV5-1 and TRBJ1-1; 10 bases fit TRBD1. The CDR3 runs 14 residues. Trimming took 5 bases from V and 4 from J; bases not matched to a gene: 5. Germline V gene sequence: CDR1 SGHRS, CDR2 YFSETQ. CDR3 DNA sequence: TGCGCCAGCAGGAGGGACAGGGGAAGCACTGAAGCTTTCTTT. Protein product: CASRRDRGSTEAFF.

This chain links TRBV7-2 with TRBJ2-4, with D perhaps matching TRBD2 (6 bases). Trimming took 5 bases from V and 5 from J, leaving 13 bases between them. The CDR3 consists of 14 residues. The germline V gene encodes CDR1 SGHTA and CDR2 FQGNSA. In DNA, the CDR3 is TGTGCCAGCAGCCAGGGAGGAGTCCAAAACATTCAGTACTTC. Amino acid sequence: CASSQGGVQNIQYF.

CDR3 in amino acids: CATSDLAGFNEQFF. The CDR3 nucleotides are TGTGCCACCAGTGATCTAGCAGGATTCAATGAGCAGTTCTTC. The J gene is TRBJ2-1, the V gene TRBV24-1, with D possibly being TRBD2 (5 bases). CDR3 length equals 14 residues. Trimming shortened V by 3 bases and J by 6 bases, and 11 bases separated the two germline ends. Germline lookup yields CDR1 KGHDR and CDR2 SFDVKD.

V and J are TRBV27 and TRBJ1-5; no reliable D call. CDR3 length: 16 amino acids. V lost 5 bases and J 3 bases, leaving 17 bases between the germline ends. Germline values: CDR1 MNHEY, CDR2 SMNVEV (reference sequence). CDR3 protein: CASSPRGPLDNQPQHF. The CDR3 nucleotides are TGTGCCAGCAGTCCTCGCGGTCCCCTGGACAATCAGCCCCAGCATTTT.

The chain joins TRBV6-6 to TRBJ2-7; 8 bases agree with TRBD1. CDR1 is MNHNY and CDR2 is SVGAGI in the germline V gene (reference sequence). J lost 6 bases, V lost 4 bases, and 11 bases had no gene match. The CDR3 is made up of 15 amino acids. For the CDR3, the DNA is TGTGCCAGCAGTTTGACAGGGGTTCTGCCTGGCGAGCAGTACTTC. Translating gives CASSLTGVLPGEQYF.

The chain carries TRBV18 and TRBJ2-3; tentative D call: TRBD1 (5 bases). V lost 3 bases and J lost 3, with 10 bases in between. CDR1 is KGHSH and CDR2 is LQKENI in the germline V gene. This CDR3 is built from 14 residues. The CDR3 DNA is TGTGCCAGCTCACCGGCAGGGATTACAGATACGCAGTATTTT. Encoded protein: CASSPAGITDTQYF.

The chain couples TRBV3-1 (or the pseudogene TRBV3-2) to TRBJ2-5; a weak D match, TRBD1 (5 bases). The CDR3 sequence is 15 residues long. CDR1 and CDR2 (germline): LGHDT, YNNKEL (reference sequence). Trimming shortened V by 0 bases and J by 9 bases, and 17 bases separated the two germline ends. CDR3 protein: CASSQDLQGVQAQYF. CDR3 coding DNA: TGTGCCAGCAGCCAAGATCTGCAGGGTGTACAGGCCCAGTACTTC.

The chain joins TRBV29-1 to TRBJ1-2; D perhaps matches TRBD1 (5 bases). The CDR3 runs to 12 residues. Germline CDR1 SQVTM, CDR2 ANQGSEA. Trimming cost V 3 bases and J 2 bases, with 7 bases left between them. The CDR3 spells CSVEGPNYGYTF. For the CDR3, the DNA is TGCAGCGTTGAGGGGCCGAACTATGGCTACACCTTC.

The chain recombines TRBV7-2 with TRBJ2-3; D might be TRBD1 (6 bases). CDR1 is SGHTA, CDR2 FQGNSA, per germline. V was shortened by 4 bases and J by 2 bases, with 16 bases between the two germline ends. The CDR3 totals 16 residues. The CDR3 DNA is TGTGCCAGCAGCTGGCCGACGGACAGTTACACAGATACGCAGTATTTT. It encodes CASSWPTDSYTDTQYF.

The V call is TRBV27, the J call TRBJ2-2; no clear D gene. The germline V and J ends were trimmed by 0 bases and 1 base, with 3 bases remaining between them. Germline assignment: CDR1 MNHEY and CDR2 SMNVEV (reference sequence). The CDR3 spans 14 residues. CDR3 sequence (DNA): TGTGCCAGCAGTTTATCCGGGAACACCGGGGAGCTGTTTTTT. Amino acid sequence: CASSLSGNTGELFF.

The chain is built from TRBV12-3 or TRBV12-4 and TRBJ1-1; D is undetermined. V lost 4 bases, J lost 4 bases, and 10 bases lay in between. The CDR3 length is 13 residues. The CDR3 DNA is TGTGCCAGCAGTTCATTAGGAATCACTGAAGCTTTCTTT. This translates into CASSSLGITEAFF.

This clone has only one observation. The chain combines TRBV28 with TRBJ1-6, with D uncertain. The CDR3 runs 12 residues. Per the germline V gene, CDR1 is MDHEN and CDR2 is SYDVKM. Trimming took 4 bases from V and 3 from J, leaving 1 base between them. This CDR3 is CASSYYNSPLHF. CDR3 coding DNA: TGTGCCAGCAGTTACTATAATTCACCCCTCCACTTT.

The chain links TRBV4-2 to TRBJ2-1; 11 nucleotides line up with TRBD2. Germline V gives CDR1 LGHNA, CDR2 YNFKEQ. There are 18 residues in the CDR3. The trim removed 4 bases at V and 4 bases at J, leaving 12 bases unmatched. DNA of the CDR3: TGTGCCAGCAGCCCCGACCCGATACGACTAGCGGGGTACAATGAGCAGTTCTTC. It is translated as CASSPDPIRLAGYNEQFF.

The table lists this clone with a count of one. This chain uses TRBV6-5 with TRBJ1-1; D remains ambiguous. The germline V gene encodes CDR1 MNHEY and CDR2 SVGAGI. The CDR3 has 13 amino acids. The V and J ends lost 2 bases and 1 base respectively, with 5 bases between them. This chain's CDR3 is CASSYQRNTEAFF. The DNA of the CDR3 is TGTGCCAGCAGTTACCAGAGGAACACTGAAGCTTTCTTT.

The CDR3 bases are TGTGCCAGCCGACAGGGTACCGATCAAGGGAGCCCCCAGCATTTT. Protein product: CASRQGTDQGSPQHF. The J gene is TRBJ1-5, the V gene TRBV10-3, with 7 bases aligning to TRBD1. Germline CDR1 and CDR2: ENHRY and SYGVKD. The trim removed 10 bases at V and 10 bases at J, leaving 19 bases unmatched. The length of the CDR3 is 15 residues.

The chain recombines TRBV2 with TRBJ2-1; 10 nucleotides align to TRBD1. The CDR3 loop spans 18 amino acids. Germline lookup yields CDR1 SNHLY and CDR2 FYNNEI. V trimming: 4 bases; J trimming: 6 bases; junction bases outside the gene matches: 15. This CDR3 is CASSGGQGPSYLPNEQFF. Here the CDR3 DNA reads TGTGCCAGCAGTGGGGGACAGGGGCCCTCGTATCTGCCCAATGAGCAGTTCTTC.

The CDR3 spells CASSHRGTNEKLFF. In nucleotides, the CDR3 is TGTGCCAGCAGCCACAGGGGAACTAATGAAAAACTGTTTTTT. The chain combines TRBV5-5 with TRBJ1-4; 7 bases line up with TRBD1. Per germline, CDR1 SGHKS and CDR2 YYEKEE (reference sequence). The CDR3 has 14 amino acids. V lost 4 bases and J lost 1; bases outside the gene matches: 1.

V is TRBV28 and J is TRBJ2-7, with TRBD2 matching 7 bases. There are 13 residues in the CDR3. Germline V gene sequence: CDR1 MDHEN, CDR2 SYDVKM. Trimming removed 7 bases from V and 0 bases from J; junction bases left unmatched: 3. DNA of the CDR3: TGTGCCAGCACCGGGGGGAGCTCCTACGAGCAGTACTTC. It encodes CASTGGSSYEQYF. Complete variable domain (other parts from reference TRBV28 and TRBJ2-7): DVKVTQSSRYLVKRTGEKVFLECVQDMDHENMFWYRQDPGLGLRLIYFSYDVKMKEKGDIPEGYSVSREKKERFSLILESASTNQTSMYLCASTGGSSYEQYFGPGTRLTVT.

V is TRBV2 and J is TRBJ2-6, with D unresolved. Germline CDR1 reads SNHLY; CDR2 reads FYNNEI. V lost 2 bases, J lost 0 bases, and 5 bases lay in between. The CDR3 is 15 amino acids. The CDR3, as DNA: TGTGCCAGCAGTGAAAGCCGCTCTGGGGCCAACGTCCTGACTTTC. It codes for CASSESRSGANVLTF.

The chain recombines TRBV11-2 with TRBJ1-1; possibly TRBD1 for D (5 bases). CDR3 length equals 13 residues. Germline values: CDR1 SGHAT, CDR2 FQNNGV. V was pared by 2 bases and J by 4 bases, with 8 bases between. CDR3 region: CASSLTQGTEAFF. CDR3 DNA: TGTGCCAGCAGCTTAACCCAGGGCACTGAAGCTTTCTTT.

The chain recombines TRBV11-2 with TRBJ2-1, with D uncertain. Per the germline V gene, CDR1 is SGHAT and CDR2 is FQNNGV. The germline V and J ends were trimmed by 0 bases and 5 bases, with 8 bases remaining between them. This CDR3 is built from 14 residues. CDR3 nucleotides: TGTGCCAGCAGCTTAGACCGAGATCACAATGAGCAGTTCTTC. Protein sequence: CASSLDRDHNEQFF.

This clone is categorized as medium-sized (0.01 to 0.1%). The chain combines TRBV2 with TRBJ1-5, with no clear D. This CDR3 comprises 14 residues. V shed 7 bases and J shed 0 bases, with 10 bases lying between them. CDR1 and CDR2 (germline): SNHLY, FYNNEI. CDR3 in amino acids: CASKRDGSNQPQHF. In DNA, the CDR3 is TGTGCCAGCAAAAGAGACGGTAGCAATCAGCCCCAGCATTTT.

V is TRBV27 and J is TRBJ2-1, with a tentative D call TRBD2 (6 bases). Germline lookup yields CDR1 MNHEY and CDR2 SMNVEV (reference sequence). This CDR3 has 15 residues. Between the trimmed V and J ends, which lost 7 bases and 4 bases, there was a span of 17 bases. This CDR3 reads CASTQRRDFYNEQFF. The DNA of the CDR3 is TGTGCCAGCACTCAAAGACGGGACTTTTACAATGAGCAGTTCTTC.

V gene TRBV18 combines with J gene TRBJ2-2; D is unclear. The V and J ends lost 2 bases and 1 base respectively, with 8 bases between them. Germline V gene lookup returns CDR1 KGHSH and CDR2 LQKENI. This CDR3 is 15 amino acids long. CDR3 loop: CASSPMDLNTGELFF. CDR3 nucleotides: TGTGCCAGCTCACCAATGGATCTGAACACCGGGGAGCTGTTTTTT.

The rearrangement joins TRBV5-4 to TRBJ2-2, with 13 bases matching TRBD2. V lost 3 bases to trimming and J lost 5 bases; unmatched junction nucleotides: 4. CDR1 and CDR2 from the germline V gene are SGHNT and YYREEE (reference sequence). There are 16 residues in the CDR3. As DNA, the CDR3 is TGTGCCAGCAGCTGGGGGACTAGCGGGGTGACCGGGGAGCTGTTTTTT. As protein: CASSWGTSGVTGELFF.

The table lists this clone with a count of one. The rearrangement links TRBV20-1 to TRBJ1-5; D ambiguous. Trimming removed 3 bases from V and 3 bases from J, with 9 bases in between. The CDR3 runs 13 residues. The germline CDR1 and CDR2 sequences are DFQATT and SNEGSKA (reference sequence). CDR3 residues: CSASAGTNQPQHF. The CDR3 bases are TGCAGTGCTAGTGCGGGTACCAATCAGCCCCAGCATTTT.

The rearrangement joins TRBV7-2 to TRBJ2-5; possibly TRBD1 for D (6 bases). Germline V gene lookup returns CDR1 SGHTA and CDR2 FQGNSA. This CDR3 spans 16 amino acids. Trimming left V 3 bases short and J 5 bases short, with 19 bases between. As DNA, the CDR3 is TGTGCCAGCAGCTTCACGGGCGGCAGGGGTTATGAGACCCAGTACTTC. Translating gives CASSFTGGRGYETQYF.

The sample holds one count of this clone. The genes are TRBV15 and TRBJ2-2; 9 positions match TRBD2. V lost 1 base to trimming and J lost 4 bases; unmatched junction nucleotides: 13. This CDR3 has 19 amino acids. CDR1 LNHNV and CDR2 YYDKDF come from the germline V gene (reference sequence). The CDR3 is CATSRGIRSAGGLTGELFF. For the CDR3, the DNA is TGTGCCACCAGCAGAGGAATACGATCAGCGGGAGGACTCACCGGGGAGCTGTTTTTT.